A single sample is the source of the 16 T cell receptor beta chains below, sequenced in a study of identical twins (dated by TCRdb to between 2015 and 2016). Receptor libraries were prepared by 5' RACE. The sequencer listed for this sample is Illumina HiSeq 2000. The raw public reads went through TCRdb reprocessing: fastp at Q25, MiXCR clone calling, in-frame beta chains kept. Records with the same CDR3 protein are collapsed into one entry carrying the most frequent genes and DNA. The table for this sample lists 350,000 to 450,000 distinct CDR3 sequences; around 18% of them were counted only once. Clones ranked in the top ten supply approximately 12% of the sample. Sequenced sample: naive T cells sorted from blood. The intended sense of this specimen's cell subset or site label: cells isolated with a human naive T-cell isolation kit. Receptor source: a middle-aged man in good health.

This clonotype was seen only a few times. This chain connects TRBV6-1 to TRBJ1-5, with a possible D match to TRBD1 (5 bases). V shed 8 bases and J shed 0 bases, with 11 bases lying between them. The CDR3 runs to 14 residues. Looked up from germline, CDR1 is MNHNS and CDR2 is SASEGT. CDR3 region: CASLGQDSNQPQHF. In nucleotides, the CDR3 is TGTGCCAGCCTGGGGCAGGATAGCAATCAGCCCCAGCATTTT.

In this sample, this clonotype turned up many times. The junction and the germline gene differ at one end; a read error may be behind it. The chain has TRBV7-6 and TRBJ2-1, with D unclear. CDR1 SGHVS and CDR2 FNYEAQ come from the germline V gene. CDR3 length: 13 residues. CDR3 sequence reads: CASSLRPYDEQFF. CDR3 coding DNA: TGTGCCAGCAGCTTAAGGCCCTACGATGAGCAGTTCTTC.

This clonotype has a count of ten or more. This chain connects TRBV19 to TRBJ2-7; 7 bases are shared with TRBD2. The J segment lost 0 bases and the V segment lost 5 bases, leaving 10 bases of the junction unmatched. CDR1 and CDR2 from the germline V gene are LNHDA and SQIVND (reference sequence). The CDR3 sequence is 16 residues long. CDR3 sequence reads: CASSPGLVWSSYEQYF. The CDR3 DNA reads TGTGCCAGTAGTCCCGGACTAGTTTGGAGCTCCTACGAGCAGTACTTC.

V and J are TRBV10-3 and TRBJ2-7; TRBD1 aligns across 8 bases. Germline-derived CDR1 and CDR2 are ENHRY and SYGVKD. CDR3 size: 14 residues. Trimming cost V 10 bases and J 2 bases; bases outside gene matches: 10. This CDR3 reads CATLGLTGAYEQYF. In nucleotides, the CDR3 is TGTGCCACCCTAGGTCTGACAGGGGCCTACGAGCAGTACTTC.

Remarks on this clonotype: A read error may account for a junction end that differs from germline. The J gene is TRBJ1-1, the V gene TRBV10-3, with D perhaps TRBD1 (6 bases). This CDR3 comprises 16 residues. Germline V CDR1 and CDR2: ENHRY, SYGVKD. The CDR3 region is CAISAIMGQSNIEAFF. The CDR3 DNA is TGTGCCATCAGCGCTATAATGGGACAATCGAACATTGAAGCTTTCTTT.

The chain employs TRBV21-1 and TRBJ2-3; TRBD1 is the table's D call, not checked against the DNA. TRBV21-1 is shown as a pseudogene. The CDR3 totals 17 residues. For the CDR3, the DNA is TGTGCCAGCAGAAAAAAGGGGTCCCCGACCTACACAGATACGCAGTATTTT. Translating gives CASRKKGSPTYTDTQYF.

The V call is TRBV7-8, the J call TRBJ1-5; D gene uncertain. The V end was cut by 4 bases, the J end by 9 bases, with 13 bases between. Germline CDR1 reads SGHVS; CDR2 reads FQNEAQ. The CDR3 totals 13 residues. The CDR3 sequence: CASSSQTRGPQHF. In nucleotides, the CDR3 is TGTGCCAGCAGCTCCCAAACGCGGGGGCCCCAGCATTTT.

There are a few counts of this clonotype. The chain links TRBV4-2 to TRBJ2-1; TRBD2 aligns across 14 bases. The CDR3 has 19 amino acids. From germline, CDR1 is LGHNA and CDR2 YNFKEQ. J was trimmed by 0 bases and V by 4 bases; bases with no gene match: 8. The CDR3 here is CASSRGLAGGTSSYNEQFF. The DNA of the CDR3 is TGTGCCAGCAGCCGAGGACTAGCGGGAGGTACTAGCTCCTACAATGAGCAGTTCTTC.

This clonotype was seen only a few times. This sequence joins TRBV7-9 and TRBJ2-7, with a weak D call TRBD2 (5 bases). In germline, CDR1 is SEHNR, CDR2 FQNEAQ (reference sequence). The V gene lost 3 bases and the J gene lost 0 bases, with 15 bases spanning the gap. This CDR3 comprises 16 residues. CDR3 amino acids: CASSFGFRETSYEQYF. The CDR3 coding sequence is TGTGCCAGCAGCTTTGGTTTCCGGGAAACCTCCTACGAGCAGTACTTC. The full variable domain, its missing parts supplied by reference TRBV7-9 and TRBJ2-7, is DTGVSQNPRHKITKRGQNVTFRCDPISEHNRLYWYRQTLGQGPEFLTYFQNEAQLEKSRLLSDRFSAERPKGSFSTLEIQRTEQGDSAMYLCASSFGFRETSYEQYFGPGTRLTVT.

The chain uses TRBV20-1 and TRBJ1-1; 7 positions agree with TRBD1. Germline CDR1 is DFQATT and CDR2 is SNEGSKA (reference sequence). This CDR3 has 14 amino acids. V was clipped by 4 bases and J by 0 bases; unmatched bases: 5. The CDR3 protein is CSAISGGLNTEAFF. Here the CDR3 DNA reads TGCAGTGCTATATCAGGGGGATTGAACACTGAAGCTTTCTTT.

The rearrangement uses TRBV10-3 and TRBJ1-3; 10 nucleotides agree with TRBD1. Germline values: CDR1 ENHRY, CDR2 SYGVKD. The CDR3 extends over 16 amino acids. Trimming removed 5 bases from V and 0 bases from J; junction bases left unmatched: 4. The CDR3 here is CAISRDRGNSGNTIYF. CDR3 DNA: TGTGCCATCAGTAGGGACAGGGGAAACTCTGGAAACACCATATATTTT.

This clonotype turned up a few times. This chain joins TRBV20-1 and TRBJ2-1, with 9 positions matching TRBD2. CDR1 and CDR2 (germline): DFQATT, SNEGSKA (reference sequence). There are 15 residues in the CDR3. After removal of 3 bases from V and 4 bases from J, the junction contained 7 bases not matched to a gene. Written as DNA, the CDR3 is TGCAGTGCTAGTCCAGGACTAGCGCTATACAATGAGCAGTTCTTC. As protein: CSASPGLALYNEQFF.

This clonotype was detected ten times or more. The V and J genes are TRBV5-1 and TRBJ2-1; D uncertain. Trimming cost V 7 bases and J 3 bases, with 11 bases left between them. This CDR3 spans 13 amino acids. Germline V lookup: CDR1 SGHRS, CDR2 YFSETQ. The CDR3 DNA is TGCGCCAGCGCCGTTAGTGGCTACAATGAGCAGTTCTTC. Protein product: CASAVSGYNEQFF.

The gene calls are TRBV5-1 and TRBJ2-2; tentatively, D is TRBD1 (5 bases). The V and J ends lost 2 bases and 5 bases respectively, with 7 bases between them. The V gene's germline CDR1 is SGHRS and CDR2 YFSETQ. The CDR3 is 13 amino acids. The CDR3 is CASSFRGTGELFF. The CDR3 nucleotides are TGCGCCAGCAGCTTTAGGGGTACCGGGGAGCTGTTTTTT.

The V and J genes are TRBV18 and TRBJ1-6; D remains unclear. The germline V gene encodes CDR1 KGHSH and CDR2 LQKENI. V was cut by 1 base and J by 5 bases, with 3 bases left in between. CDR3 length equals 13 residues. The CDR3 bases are TGTGCCAGCTCACCACTCGATAATTCACCCCTCCACTTT. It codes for CASSPLDNSPLHF.

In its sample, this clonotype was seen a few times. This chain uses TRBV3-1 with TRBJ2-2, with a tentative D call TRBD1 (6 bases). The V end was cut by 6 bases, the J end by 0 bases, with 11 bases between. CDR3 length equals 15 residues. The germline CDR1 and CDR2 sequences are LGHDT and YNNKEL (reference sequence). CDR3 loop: CASRHTGTNTGELFF. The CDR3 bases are TGTGCCAGCAGACATACAGGGACGAACACCGGGGAGCTGTTTTTT.